A selection of T cell receptor beta chains follows, all from one sample in a study of cytomegalovirus exposure and HLA in healthy donors. The protocol was immunoSEQ multiplex PCR, while the TCRdb copy is restricted to in-frame clones and leaves out a portion. The table shows approximately 65,000 clones, with approximately 70% occurring only once. The sample consisted of PBMCs. The receptors originated from a middle-aged man in good health and CMV-seropositive. Each CDR3 is given with its conserved first and last residue. The order of the fields is D gene, V gene, J gene, clone size, CDR3 protein, CDR3 DNA. A D gene is named only where the DNA matches it firmly. Size tells how often a clone was seen (once, few, many) or the class of an expanded clone, and some rows leave it out.

TRBD2	TRBV30	TRBJ2-7	NA	CAWTLGLDSYEQYF	TGTGCCTGGACACTAGGACTAGATTCCTACGAGCAGTACTTC
TRBD1	TRBV2	TRBJ1-1	NA	CASSSYSGGEAFF	TGTGCCAGCAGTTCGTACTCAGGGGGAGAAGCTTTCTTT
TRBD1	TRBV10-3	TRBJ1-3	few	CAILDGQGARGNTIYF	TGTGCCATCCTGGATGGACAGGGGGCTAGAGGAAACACCATATATTTT
NA	TRBV5-5	TRBJ1-1	NA	CASSLRQERTF	TGTGCCAGCAGCTTGAGACAGGAAAGAACCTTT
TRBD1	TRBV2	TRBJ2-7	NA	CAGSPIGTGGHEQYF	TGTGCCGGCAGTCCCATCGGGACAGGGGGCCACGAGCAGTACTTC
NA	TRBV21-1	TRBJ2-1	few	CASTPGGTGVYNEQFF	TGTGCCAGCACCCCTGGAGGGACAGGGGTATACAATGAGCAGTTCTTC
NA	TRBV9	TRBJ2-3	NA	CASSTGDGRTDTQYF	TGTGCCAGCAGCACGGGGGACGGGCGCACAGATACGCAGTATTTT
TRBD2	TRBV7-9	TRBJ2-7	few	CASSPGLAHEQYF	TGTGCCAGCAGCCCCGGACTAGCTCATGAGCAGTACTTC
TRBD1	TRBV10-3	TRBJ2-1	few	CAISDPTGGVYNEQFF	TGTGCCATCAGTGACCCGACAGGGGGGGTCTACAATGAGCAGTTCTTC
NA	TRBV5-1	TRBJ2-7	few	CASSLGSFEYEQYF	TGCGCCAGCAGCTTGGGATCGTTTGAGTACGAGCAGTACTTC
NA	TRBV7-2	TRBJ2-7	NA	CASSSVGVGYEQYF	TGTGCCAGCAGTTCCGTCGGAGTCGGGTACGAGCAGTACTTC
NA	TRBV11-2	TRBJ2-7	NA	CASSLDPTYEQYF	TGTGCCAGCAGCTTAGATCCTACCTATGAGCAGTACTTC
TRBD1	TRBV6-6	TRBJ1-3	NA	CASRVPGQISGNTIYF	TGTGCCAGCAGGGTTCCGGGACAGATCTCTGGAAACACCATATATTTT